The source of this T cell receptor (beta chain) is a study of CD8 T cells in Susac syndrome. Study results and limitations: A relatively small number of individuals underwent TCR sequencing and HLA analysis.

Trimming shortened V by 4 bases and J by 16 bases, and 14 bases separated the two germline ends. Germline CDR1 MNHEY, CDR2 SVGAGI. This CDR3 has 11 residues. Random hexamers were used to reverse transcribe the RNA input (about 0.5 to 1 ug). TCRdb re-analysed the immunoSEQ multiplex PCR reads in MiXCR, keeping a single row per CDR3 protein. In the table there are about 150,000 distinct CDR3 sequences, about 92% of which are singletons. Points on this clonotype: As yet, its antigen is unknown.

This clonotype was sampled from a human donor in good health. Sequences were obtained from CD4+ T cells from PBMCs. The chain links TRBV6-5 to TRBJ2-1; TRBD1 might be the D (5 bases). Written as DNA, the CDR3 is TGTGCCAGCAGTTCCCGACAGTCTCGTTTCTTC. Protein sequence: CASSSRQSRFF.